The present T cell receptor (beta chain) was sequenced within a study of esophageal squamous cell carcinoma under preoperative chemotherapy. Overall study context: Samples included peripheral blood T cells as well as tumor-infiltrating lymphocytes. General study results and limits: Chemotherapy was followed by significantly higher TCR diversity in peripheral T cells only, not tumor-infiltrating lymphocytes.

Concerning this clonotype: Its matching antigen is unknown.

Time point noted: after preoperative PTX-NDP chemotherapy. CDR3 length: 15 residues. Germline V gene data show CDR1 as SGHRS and CDR2 as YFSETQ. MiXCR was run by TCRdb on the PCR reads, yielding one entry per CDR3 protein. The table includes roughly 10,000 distinct CDR3 sequences, almost 65% detected once. Sampling was done from a patient given preoperative chemotherapy. The receptor comes from a human donor with esophageal squamous cell carcinoma. The donor label of this sample is uncertain. The chain is built from TRBV5-1 and TRBJ2-3; D gene ambiguous. The J call may be faulty, since TRBJ2-7 better matches the DNA end. This CDR3 reads CASSLGLRGKNTQYF. The CDR3 DNA reads as TGCGCCAGCAGCTTGGGGCTGAGAGGCAAAAATACGCAGTACTTC.